The 19 T cell receptor beta chains listed next were all sequenced from one sample in a study of identical twins (dated by TCRdb to the mid-2010s). The method was 5' RACE. Reads for this sample came from an Illumina HiSeq 2000. Clones were called with MiXCR by TCRdb after fastp trimmed the public reads at Q25, and only in-frame beta chains were retained. A single entry per CDR3 protein holds the most common genes and DNA from its merged rows. Recorded for this sample are 650,000 to 800,000 distinct CDR3 sequences; 8.5% to 9% of them occurred a single time. Clones ranked in the top ten supply about 0.98% of the sample. In addition, the sample was reused for a study of yellow fever vaccine responses in identical twins.

The sequenced material came from PBMCs. Receptors were obtained from a woman aged 18-30 years in good health.

The chain has TRBV5-6 and TRBJ2-7, with TRBD1 as a possible D gene (5 bases). From germline, CDR1 is SGHDT and CDR2 YYEEEE. This CDR3 spans 14 amino acids. The germline V and J ends were trimmed by 2 bases and 4 bases, with 13 bases remaining between them. The CDR3, as DNA: TGTGCCAGCAGCTTAATCGGCAGGGCATACGAGCAGTACTTC. Its translation: CASSLIGRAYEQYF.

This clonotype was seen only a few times. This chain uses TRBV7-2 with TRBJ2-7; D is perhaps TRBD1 (6 bases). Trimming removed 8 bases at V and 3 bases at J, with 20 bases between. Germline values: CDR1 SGHTA, CDR2 FQGNSA. The CDR3 contains 15 residues. The CDR3 coding sequence is TGTGCCAGCCAACCTAAAGAAGAGGGGGACTACGAGCAGTACTTC. As protein: CASQPKEEGDYEQYF.

This chain connects TRBV7-2 to TRBJ2-3; D may be TRBD1 (5 bases). From germline, CDR1 is SGHTA and CDR2 FQGNSA. The CDR3 covers 13 residues. Trimming left V 7 bases short and J 4 bases short, with 12 bases between. The DNA for the CDR3 is TGTGCCAGCAACGCCAGGGTCTCAGATACGCAGTATTTT. Translated: CASNARVSDTQYF.

This clonotype showed up many times. This rearrangement joins TRBV5-1 to TRBJ2-6; D is possibly TRBD1 (6 bases). This CDR3 contains 16 residues. V was trimmed by 5 bases and J by 1 base, leaving 13 bases between them. Germline CDR1 SGHRS, CDR2 YFSETQ. The CDR3 nucleotides read TGCGCCAGCAGTGGACAGACAAGTTCTGGGGCCAACGTCCTGACTTTC. Translated: CASSGQTSSGANVLTF. The full variable domain, rest sourced from reference TRBV5-1 and TRBJ2-6, is KAGVTQTPRYLIKTRGQQVTLSCSPISGHRSVSWYQQTPGQGLQFLFEYFSETQRNKGNFPGRFSGRQFSNSRSEMNVSTLELGDSALYLCASSGQTSSGANVLTFGAGSRLTVL.

This clonotype occurred a few times. The V gene is TRBV14, the J gene TRBJ2-7, with D possibly being TRBD1 (6 bases). CDR3 length: 19 residues. Germline lookup yields CDR1 SGHDN and CDR2 FVKESK. The ends were cut back, 1 base at V and 0 bases at J, with 22 bases in the middle. The CDR3 spells CASSQGGTTGDLSSYEQYF. The CDR3 DNA reads as TGTGCCAGCAGCCAAGGGGGAACGACAGGCGACTTAAGCTCCTACGAGCAGTACTTC.

The table lists this clonotype with many counts. This sequence joins TRBV29-1 and TRBJ2-2, with 11 bases fitting TRBD2. Germline CDR1 SQVTM, CDR2 ANQGSEA. V dropped 3 bases and J dropped 2; count of bases not matched to a gene: 5. This CDR3 is 16 amino acids long. This CDR3 is CSVEYSGRANTGELFF. The CDR3 DNA reads TGCAGCGTTGAGTATAGCGGGAGGGCAAACACCGGGGAGCTGTTTTTT.

This clonotype was picked up many times. Written as DNA, the CDR3 is TGCGCCAGCAGCTTGATGGGTGGCACGTACAATGAGCAGTTCTTC. It yields the protein CASSLMGGTYNEQFF. The V call is TRBV5-1, the J call TRBJ2-1; D gene uncertain. The CDR3 contains 15 residues. The ends were cut back, 1 base at V and 4 bases at J, with 12 bases in the middle. Germline CDR1 SGHRS, CDR2 YFSETQ.

This clonotype was observed at least ten times. The rearrangement links TRBV29-1 to TRBJ2-1, with D possibly called TRBD1 or TRBD2 (7 bases each). Germline values: CDR1 SQVTM, CDR2 ANQGSEA. The CDR3 runs 13 residues. V lost 7 bases to trimming and J lost 8 bases, with 18 bases between them. In nucleotides, the CDR3 is TGCAGCGCTCGCTGGGAGGGGGCTCATGAGCAGTTCTTC. As protein: CSARWEGAHEQFF.

The chain carries TRBV4-1 and TRBJ2-3, with D maybe TRBD2 (6 bases). V dropped 4 bases and J dropped 2 bases, with 16 bases sitting between them. This CDR3 is 16 amino acids long. The germline CDR1 and CDR2 sequences are MGHRA and YSYEKL. CDR3 loop: CASSRAGTTPTDTQYF. The CDR3 DNA follows: TGCGCCAGCAGCCGCGCGGGGACGACCCCCACAGATACGCAGTATTTT.

This clonotype was counted a few times. The chain combines TRBV11-2 with TRBJ2-7; 7 nucleotides match TRBD2. The CDR3 consists of 15 residues. CDR1 is SGHAT, CDR2 FQNNGV, per germline. After removal of 7 bases from V and 2 bases from J, the junction contained 11 bases not matched to a gene. The CDR3 coding sequence is TGTGCCAGCAACCTTCTAGGGGAGGGAACCTACGAGCAGTACTTC. This encodes CASNLLGEGTYEQYF.

This clonotype came up many times. The chain carries TRBV2 and TRBJ2-7; TRBD1 is a possible D gene (5 bases). The ends were cut back, 4 bases at V and 7 bases at J, with 11 bases in the middle. Per the germline V gene, CDR1 is SNHLY and CDR2 is FYNNEI. The CDR3 runs to 12 residues. CDR3 region: CASSVGAGEQYF. For the CDR3, the DNA is TGTGCCAGCAGTGTTGGGGCCGGGGAGCAGTACTTC.

This clonotype was counted a few times. The V gene is TRBV6-2 or TRBV6-3, the J gene TRBJ2-7; 11 bases match TRBD2. The CDR3 contains 14 residues. Germline V CDR1 and CDR2: MNHEY, SVGEGT. The ends lost 7 bases at V and 5 bases at J; junction bases unmatched: 7. The CDR3 region has the DNA TGTGCCAGCAACCCACTAGCGGGAGTAAACGAGCAGTACTTC. Amino acid sequence: CASNPLAGVNEQYF.

In its sample, this clonotype was seen a few times. The V and J genes are TRBV11-2 and TRBJ1-1; a weak D match, TRBD1 (6 bases). Trimming shortened V by 5 bases and J by 0 bases, and 13 bases separated the two germline ends. The CDR3 loop spans 15 amino acids. Germline CDR1 reads SGHAT; CDR2 reads FQNNGV. CDR3 amino acids: CASSQPTGMNTEAFF. In DNA, the CDR3 is TGTGCCAGCAGCCAGCCAACAGGGATGAACACTGAAGCTTTCTTT.

The J gene is TRBJ2-1, the V gene TRBV15, with 9 bases lining up with TRBD2. With 0 bases clipped from V and 9 bases from J, the junction kept 6 bases outside the gene matches. The CDR3 sequence is 15 residues long. CDR1 is LNHNV, CDR2 YYDKDF, per germline (reference sequence). CDR3 in DNA: TGTGCCACCAGCAGAGATTTAGGGACTAGCAGTGAGCAGTTCTTC. Residues: CATSRDLGTSSEQFF.

The chain combines TRBV7-4 with TRBJ2-7, with 11 bases fitting TRBD1. CDR1 is SGHVT, CDR2 SQSDAQ, per germline. CDR3 length equals 18 residues. Germline trimming cut 10 bases from V and 1 base from J; bases unmatched to any gene: 18. CDR3 loop: CAISPRGTGGSGSYEQYF. The DNA for the CDR3 is TGTGCCATCAGTCCAAGGGGGACAGGGGGATCAGGGTCCTACGAGCAGTACTTC.

The chain couples TRBV7-8 to TRBJ1-5; D ambiguous. The V end lost 0 bases, the J end lost 0 bases, and 9 bases lay between the germline ends. CDR3 size: 16 residues. The germline CDR1 and CDR2 sequences are SGHVS and FQNEAQ. The CDR3 nucleotides are TGTGCCAGCAGCTTAGCGAATCGGAATAGCAATCAGCCCCAGCATTTT. Residues: CASSLANRNSNQPQHF.

In its sample, this clonotype was seen many times. The rearrangement joins TRBV5-1 to TRBJ2-7; D assignment may be TRBD1 or TRBD2 (5 bases each). CDR1 and CDR2 from the germline V gene are SGHRS and YFSETQ. The CDR3 loop spans 15 amino acids. V lost 0 bases, J lost 7 bases, and 17 bases lay in between. The CDR3 protein is CASSLAPPGPGEQYF. The CDR3 DNA follows: TGCGCCAGCAGCTTGGCACCCCCGGGACCGGGAGAGCAGTACTTC.

This clonotype has a count of ten or more. The chain couples TRBV5-1 to TRBJ2-4; no clear D gene. This CDR3 comprises 14 residues. Between the trimmed V and J ends, which lost 0 bases and 9 bases, there was a span of 13 bases. Germline V CDR1 and CDR2: SGHRS, YFSETQ. For the CDR3, the DNA is TGCGCCAGCAGCTTGGTTGCCGCCTCAGGCATTCAGTACTTC. Residues: CASSLVAASGIQYF.

This clonotype was seen more than once but under ten times. The DNA of the CDR3 is TGTGCCAGCAGCCCCTGGAGCCGGACAGATACGCAGTATTTT. This codes for CASSPWSRTDTQYF. J is TRBJ2-3 and V is TRBV11-2; no firm D call. The CDR3 runs to 14 residues. Between the trimmed V and J ends, which lost 5 bases and 3 bases, there was a span of 12 bases. CDR1 is SGHAT, CDR2 FQNNGV, per germline.